The 28 T cell receptor beta chains below all came from one sample that was sequenced in a study of beta chain features in type 1 diabetes. The sequenced template was cDNA made from the entire isolated RNA. Measured with immunoSEQ multiplex PCR; TCRdb has only the in-frame clones, and not every one. The table records roughly 400,000 clones, about 15% of them present only once. The sequenced sample consisted of naive CD4+ T cells from blood. The receptors stem from a woman under 30 in good health.

The chain couples TRBV15 to TRBJ2-1, with TRBD2 matching 11 bases. V was clipped by 2 bases and J by 4 bases; unmatched bases: 4. The CDR3 is 16 residues long. Germline lookup yields CDR1 LNHNV and CDR2 YYDKDF (reference sequence). The CDR3 DNA reads as TGTGCCACCAGCAGACCTAGCGGGAGGTCATACAATGAGCAGTTCTTC. Its translation: CATSRPSGRSYNEQFF.

The chain links TRBV18 to TRBJ1-5, with TRBD1 matching 11 bases. The V segment lost 4 bases and the J segment 1 base; nucleotides outside the gene matches: 3. Looked up from germline, CDR1 is KGHSH and CDR2 is LQKENI. This CDR3 spans 16 amino acids. This CDR3 reads CASSLGTGGSNQPQHF. For the CDR3, the DNA is TGTGCCAGCTCACTTGGGACAGGGGGGAGCAATCAGCCCCAGCATTTT.

The V gene is TRBV28, the J gene TRBJ2-7; possible D gene TRBD1, 6 bases. The V and J ends lost 7 bases and 10 bases respectively, with 11 bases between them. The CDR3 covers 10 residues. Germline V CDR1 and CDR2: MDHEN, SYDVKM. This CDR3 is CASNDRSQYF. DNA of the CDR3: TGTGCCAGCAACGACAGGTCACAGTACTTC.

In this sample, this clone turned up a few times. The CDR3 bases are TGTGCCATGGGAACTCCGGGACTAGCGCTACACGAGCAGTACTTC. Translation gives CAMGTPGLALHEQYF. The gene calls are TRBV2 and TRBJ2-7, with 10 positions matching TRBD2. The V gene's germline CDR1 is SNHLY and CDR2 FYNNEI. The V gene end was trimmed by 10 bases and the J gene end by 5 bases; junction bases not matched to a gene: 14. CDR3 length: 15 amino acids. Full variable domain (rest looked up from reference TRBV2 and TRBJ2-7): EPEVTQTPSHQVTQMGQEVILRCVPISNHLYFYWYRQILGQKVEFLVSFYNNEISEKSEIFDDQFSVERPDGSNFTLKIRSTKLEDSAMYFCAMGTPGLALHEQYFGPGTRLTVT.

This clone has a handful of counts. The rearrangement links TRBV7-2 to TRBJ2-1; TRBD2 matches 7 bases. Trimming removed 1 base from V and 0 bases from J; junction bases left unmatched: 3. CDR1 is SGHTA and CDR2 is FQGNSA in the germline V gene. The CDR3 covers 16 residues. The CDR3 sequence is CASSLDASGSYNEQFF. The CDR3 nucleotides are TGTGCCAGCAGCTTAGACGCTAGCGGCTCCTACAATGAGCAGTTCTTC.

This clone was counted only a few times. This chain uses TRBV30 with TRBJ2-1, with 12 positions matching TRBD2. The CDR3 runs 15 residues. Germline CDR1 reads GTSNPN; CDR2 reads SVGIG (reference sequence). Unmatched junction bases numbered 5, after V lost 3 bases and J lost 5 bases. The chain's CDR3 is CAWRGLAGLDNEQFF. Written as DNA, the CDR3 is TGTGCCTGGAGGGGACTAGCGGGTTTGGACAATGAGCAGTTCTTC.

The CDR3 DNA is TGTGCCACCAGCAGGTTTACTTTAGCGGGAGGGGCCTACAATGAGCAGTTCTTC. The encoded protein is CATSRFTLAGGAYNEQFF. The V gene is TRBV15, the J gene TRBJ2-1, with 11 bases that match TRBD2. The V gene's germline CDR1 is LNHNV and CDR2 YYDKDF (reference sequence). CDR3 length: 18 amino acids. Germline trimming cut 3 bases from V and 2 bases from J; bases unmatched to any gene: 9.

The genes are TRBV19 and TRBJ2-3, with 7 nucleotides matching TRBD2. J was trimmed by 3 bases and V by 6 bases; bases with no gene match: 3. The CDR3 spans 13 residues. Germline assignment: CDR1 LNHDA and CDR2 SQIVND (reference sequence). The CDR3 is CASSGRRTDTQYF. The CDR3 bases are TGTGCCAGTAGCGGGAGGAGAACAGATACGCAGTATTTT.

The chain employs TRBV7-2 and TRBJ2-1, with D perhaps TRBD2 (5 bases). Trimming cost V 5 bases and J 6 bases, with 14 bases left between them. Germline CDR1 is SGHTA and CDR2 is FQGNSA. This CDR3 is built from 14 residues. The CDR3 nucleotides are TGTGCCAGCAGCCTATGGGAGTCGGGCAATGAGCAGTTCTTC. Residues: CASSLWESGNEQFF.

The CDR3 protein is CASSSFSLRQYF. The CDR3 coding sequence is TGTGCCAGCAGTTCGTTCTCCCTTCGGCAGTACTTC. This chain connects TRBV28 to TRBJ2-5; no clear D. In germline, CDR1 is MDHEN, CDR2 SYDVKM. V lost 4 bases to trimming and J lost 11 bases, with 14 bases between them. The CDR3 totals 12 residues.

The chain uses TRBV28 and TRBJ1-2, with D uncertain. With 1 base removed from V and 2 bases from J, the gap between germline ends came to 5 bases. This CDR3 comprises 13 residues. Germline assignment: CDR1 MDHEN and CDR2 SYDVKM. The CDR3 here is CASSLLSNYGYTF. The CDR3, as DNA: TGTGCCAGCAGTTTATTGAGCAACTATGGCTACACCTTC.

V usage is TRBV4-3 and J usage is TRBJ1-2; D uncertain. CDR3 length: 13 amino acids. CDR1 and CDR2 (germline): LGHNA, YSLEER. Trimming stripped 2 bases from V and 6 bases from J, with 10 bases between. CDR3 amino acids: CASSQQTLDGYTF. CDR3 bases: TGCGCCAGCAGCCAACAAACTTTAGATGGCTACACCTTC.

This clone was recorded a few times. This chain connects TRBV7-9 to TRBJ1-1; D unclear. Germline V gives CDR1 SEHNR, CDR2 FQNEAQ (reference sequence). Trimming left V 5 bases short and J 1 base short, with 11 bases between. This CDR3 spans 14 amino acids. CDR3 protein: CASSPPPGNTEAFF. DNA of the CDR3: TGTGCCAGCAGCCCCCCACCGGGGAACACTGAAGCTTTCTTT. Drawing the rest from reference TRBV7-9 and TRBJ1-1, the complete variable domain is DTGVSQNPRHKITKRGQNVTFRCDPISEHNRLYWYRQTLGQGPEFLTYFQNEAQLEKSRLLSDRFSAERPKGSFSTLEIQRTEQGDSAMYLCASSPPPGNTEAFFGQGTRLTVV.

In DNA, the CDR3 is TGTGCCAGCAGGCGAACGAACACCGGGGAGCTGTTTTTT. Translating gives CASRRTNTGELFF. The chain employs TRBV14 and TRBJ2-2; no reliable D call. Germline CDR1 SGHDN, CDR2 FVKESK. The CDR3 runs to 13 residues. V dropped 6 bases and J dropped 0 bases, with 5 bases sitting between them.

This rearrangement joins TRBV19 to TRBJ2-5; D may be TRBD1 (6 bases). Per the germline V gene, CDR1 is LNHDA and CDR2 is SQIVND (reference sequence). V lost 7 bases, J lost 3 bases, and 18 bases lay in between. This CDR3 contains 15 residues. The CDR3: CASTKGTGLEETQYF. The CDR3 nucleotides read TGTGCCAGTACCAAGGGAACAGGGCTAGAAGAGACCCAGTACTTC. Together with reference TRBV19 and TRBJ2-5, the CDR3 gives the full variable domain: DGGITQSPKYLFRKEGQNVTLSCEQNLNHDAMYWYRQDPGQGLRLIYYSQIVNDFQKGDIAEGYSVSREKKESFPLTVTSAQKNPTAFYLCASTKGTGLEETQYFGPGTRLLVL.

This chain connects TRBV4-3 to TRBJ2-4; D may be TRBD1 (5 bases). V lost 4 bases, J lost 0 bases, and 16 bases lay in between. In germline, CDR1 is LGHNA, CDR2 YSLEER. This CDR3 spans 17 amino acids. CDR3 sequence: CASSPDSRSAAKNIQYF. The CDR3 nucleotides read TGCGCCAGCAGCCCTGACAGCCGGTCCGCAGCCAAAAACATTCAGTACTTC.

This rearrangement joins TRBV9 to TRBJ1-2; D is uncertain. The CDR3 totals 14 residues. Germline-derived CDR1 and CDR2 are SGDLS and YYNGEE. The ends were cut back, 3 bases at V and 3 bases at J, with 12 bases in the middle. CDR3 in amino acids: CASSAHSGDYGYTF. For the CDR3, the DNA is TGTGCCAGCAGCGCGCACAGCGGGGACTATGGCTACACCTTC.

This clone was counted a few times. The chain employs TRBV7-3 and TRBJ2-5; 8 bases line up with TRBD2. The V gene end was trimmed by 1 base and the J gene end by 4 bases; junction bases not matched to a gene: 8. In germline, CDR1 is SGHTA, CDR2 FQGTGA. CDR3 length: 16 amino acids. CDR3 nucleotides: TGTGCCAGCAGCTTAAAACGAGCGGGAGTCACAGAGACCCAGTACTTC. Translated: CASSLKRAGVTETQYF.

V usage is TRBV7-9 and J usage is TRBJ2-5; 7 positions agree with TRBD2. CDR1 SEHNR and CDR2 FQNEAQ come from the germline V gene (reference sequence). This CDR3 has 14 residues. J lost 7 bases, V lost 1 base, and 6 bases had no gene match. CDR3 amino acids: CASSLEGGAATQYF. The CDR3 nucleotides are TGTGCCAGCAGCTTAGAGGGAGGGGCCGCGACCCAGTACTTC.

This chain joins TRBV29-1 and TRBJ2-5; D is unresolved. The germline gives CDR1 SQVTM, CDR2 ANQGSEA. V lost 1 base, J lost 2 bases, and 5 bases lay in between. The length of the CDR3 is 12 residues. The CDR3 is CSVEAVQETQYF. The CDR3, as DNA: TGCAGCGTTGAAGCAGTTCAAGAGACCCAGTACTTC.

This clone was counted between two and nine times. The chain joins TRBV5-1 to TRBJ1-1; the match to TRBD1 covers 7 bases. The V and J ends lost 0 bases and 1 base, in that order; junction bases with no gene match: 3. The germline V gene encodes CDR1 SGHRS and CDR2 YFSETQ. The CDR3 has 15 residues. The CDR3, as DNA: TGCGCCAGCAGCTTGGAGGGGGCTCGGAACACTGAAGCTTTCTTT. This translates into CASSLEGARNTEAFF.

Only a few counts were recorded for this clone. This chain connects TRBV5-1 to TRBJ2-1; tentative D call: TRBD2 (5 bases). V lost 0 bases and J 7 bases, leaving 20 bases between the germline ends. Germline-derived CDR1 and CDR2 are SGHRS and YFSETQ. The CDR3 spans 17 residues. CDR3 coding DNA: TGCGCCAGCAGCTTGGGCCCGGACGAGCGACGAGGGAATGAGCAGTTCTTC. Amino acids: CASSLGPDERRGNEQFF.

This rearrangement joins TRBV6-5 to TRBJ2-5, with TRBD1 identical over 12 bases. V shed 5 bases and J 5 bases; nucleotides not matched to a gene: 6. CDR1 MNHEY and CDR2 SVGAGI come from the germline V gene. The CDR3 spans 15 residues. CDR3 residues: CASSLGQGAQETQYF. In nucleotides, the CDR3 is TGTGCCAGCAGTCTGGGACAGGGGGCGCAGGAGACCCAGTACTTC.

This clone was counted between two and nine times. The gene calls are TRBV28 and TRBJ1-3, with no clear D. There are 16 residues in the CDR3. V lost 2 bases, J lost 0 bases, and 11 bases lay in between. In germline, CDR1 is MDHEN, CDR2 SYDVKM. CDR3 region: CASSLTVPSSGNTIYF. The CDR3 DNA follows: TGTGCCAGCAGTTTAACGGTCCCGAGCTCTGGAAACACCATATATTTT. Based on the CDR3 plus reference TRBV28 and TRBJ1-3, the full variable domain is DVKVTQSSRYLVKRTGEKVFLECVQDMDHENMFWYRQDPGLGLRLIYFSYDVKMKEKGDIPEGYSVSREKKERFSLILESASTNQTSMYLCASSLTVPSSGNTIYFGEGSWLTVV.

This chain joins TRBV7-9 and TRBJ2-2, with D uncertain. CDR3 size: 13 residues. Trimming left V 3 bases short and J 1 base short, with 3 bases between. In germline, CDR1 is SEHNR, CDR2 FQNEAQ (reference sequence). Written as DNA, the CDR3 is TGTGCCAGCAGCTTCATGAACACCGGGGAGCTGTTTTTT. Amino acid sequence: CASSFMNTGELFF. Together with reference TRBV7-9 and TRBJ2-2, the CDR3 gives the full variable domain: DTGVSQNPRHKITKRGQNVTFRCDPISEHNRLYWYRQTLGQGPEFLTYFQNEAQLEKSRLLSDRFSAERPKGSFSTLEIQRTEQGDSAMYLCASSFMNTGELFFGEGSRLTVL.

This chain uses TRBV5-4 with TRBJ2-5; 9 bases are shared with TRBD1. Per germline, CDR1 SGHNT and CDR2 YYREEE (reference sequence). The ends lost 3 bases at V and 2 bases at J; junction bases unmatched: 2. This CDR3 is built from 14 residues. CDR3 sequence (DNA): TGTGCCAGCAGCTCAGGGACAGGGCAAGAGACCCAGTACTTC. Translation gives CASSSGTGQETQYF.

The chain uses TRBV21-1 and TRBJ2-5; the table names TRBD2, a call not compared with the DNA. TRBV21-1 is termed a pseudogene. CDR3 length: 14 residues. This CDR3 reads CASSLTTGQETQYF. CDR3 nucleotide sequence: TGTGCCAGCAGCTTGACGACGGGTCAAGAGACCCAGTACTTC.

Only a few counts were recorded for this clone. This chain links TRBV5-1 with TRBJ2-7; TRBD1 agrees at 7 bases. The CDR3 is made up of 15 amino acids. CDR1 is SGHRS, CDR2 YFSETQ, per germline. The ends lost 4 bases at V and 4 bases at J; junction bases unmatched: 11. In DNA, the CDR3 is TGCGCCAGCAGCCGCTTTAAGGGGGCAACGTACGAGCAGTACTTC. The encoded protein is CASSRFKGATYEQYF.